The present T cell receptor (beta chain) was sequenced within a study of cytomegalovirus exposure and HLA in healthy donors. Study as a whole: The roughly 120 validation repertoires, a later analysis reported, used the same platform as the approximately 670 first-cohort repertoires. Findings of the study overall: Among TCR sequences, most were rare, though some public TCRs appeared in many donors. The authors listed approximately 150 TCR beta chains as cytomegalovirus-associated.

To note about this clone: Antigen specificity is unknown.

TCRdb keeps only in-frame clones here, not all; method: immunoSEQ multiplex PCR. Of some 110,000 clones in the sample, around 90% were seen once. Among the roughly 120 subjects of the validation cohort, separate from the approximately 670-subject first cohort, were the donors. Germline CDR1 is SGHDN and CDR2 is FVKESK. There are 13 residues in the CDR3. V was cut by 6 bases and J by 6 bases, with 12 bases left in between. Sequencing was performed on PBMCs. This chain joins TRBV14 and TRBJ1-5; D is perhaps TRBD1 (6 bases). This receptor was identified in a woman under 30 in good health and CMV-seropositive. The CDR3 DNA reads TGTGCCAGCAGTTATCTGGGGGCTCAGCCCCAGCATTTT. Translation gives CASSYLGAQPQHF.